The clone carrying this T cell receptor (beta chain) was counted a single time. After thawing and overnight rest, PBMC were stained with GMM-loaded CD1B tetramer, viability dye and anti-CD3 for sorting. CD1B tetramers were loaded with Rhodococcus equi-derived C32 glucose monomycolate. This sample was included in a study of T cells in tuberculosis. Clones were read by immunoSEQ multiplex PCR, and TCRdb kept only the in-frame ones, dropping some. The data show tens of thousands of clones, roughly 88% seen once. The germline gives CDR1 MDHEN, CDR2 SYDVKM. CDR3 length: 14 amino acids. The V end lost 8 bases, the J end lost 4 bases, and 15 bases lay between the germline ends.

The sample taken for sequencing was CD1b-GMM tetramer-negative cells sorted from PBMCs. V and J are TRBV28 and TRBJ1-3; D gene ambiguous. This TCR derives from an adult woman with latent tuberculosis. Written as DNA, the CDR3 is TGTGCCAGCCGCCTGCAGGTGGTAGGAAACACCATATATTTT. Amino acid sequence: CASRLQVVGNTIYF.